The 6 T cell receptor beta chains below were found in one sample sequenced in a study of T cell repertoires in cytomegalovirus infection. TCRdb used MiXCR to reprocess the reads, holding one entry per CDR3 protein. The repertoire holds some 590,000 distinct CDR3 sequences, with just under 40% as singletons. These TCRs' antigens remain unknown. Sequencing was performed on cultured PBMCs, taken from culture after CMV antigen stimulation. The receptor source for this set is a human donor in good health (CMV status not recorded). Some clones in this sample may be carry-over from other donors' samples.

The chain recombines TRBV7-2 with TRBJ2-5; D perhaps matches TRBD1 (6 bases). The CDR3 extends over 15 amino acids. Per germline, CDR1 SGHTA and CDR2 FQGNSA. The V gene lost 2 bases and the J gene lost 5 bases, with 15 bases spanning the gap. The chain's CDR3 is CASSLLGQQWETQYF. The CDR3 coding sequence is TGTGCCAGCAGCTTACTAGGACAGCAATGGGAGACCCAGTACTTC.

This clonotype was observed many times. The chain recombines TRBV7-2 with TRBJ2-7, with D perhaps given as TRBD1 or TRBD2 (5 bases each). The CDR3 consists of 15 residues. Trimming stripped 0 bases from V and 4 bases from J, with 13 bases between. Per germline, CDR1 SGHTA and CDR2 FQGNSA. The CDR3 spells CASSLAGRATYEQYF. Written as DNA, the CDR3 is TGTGCCAGCAGCTTAGCGGGACGAGCTACTTACGAGCAGTACTTC.

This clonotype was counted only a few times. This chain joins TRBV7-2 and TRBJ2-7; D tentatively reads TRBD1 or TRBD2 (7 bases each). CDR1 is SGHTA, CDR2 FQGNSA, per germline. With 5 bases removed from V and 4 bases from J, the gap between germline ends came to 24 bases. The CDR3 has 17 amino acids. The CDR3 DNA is TGTGCCAGCAGCCCCCAGGGGGGGGCGGGGAGAGTTTACGAGCAGTACTTC. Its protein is CASSPQGGAGRVYEQYF.

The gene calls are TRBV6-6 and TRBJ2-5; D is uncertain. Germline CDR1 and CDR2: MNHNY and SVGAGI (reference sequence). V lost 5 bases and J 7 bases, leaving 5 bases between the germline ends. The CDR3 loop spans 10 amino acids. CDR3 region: CASSSPTQYF. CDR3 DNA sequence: TGTGCCAGCAGTAGTCCGACCCAGTACTTC.

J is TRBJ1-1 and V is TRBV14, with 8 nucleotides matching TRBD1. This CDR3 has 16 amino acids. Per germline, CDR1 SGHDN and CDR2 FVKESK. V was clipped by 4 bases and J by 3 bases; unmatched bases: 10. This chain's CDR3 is CASSLTDRDRHTEAFF. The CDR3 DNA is TGTGCCAGCAGCCTCACGGACCGGGACAGGCACACTGAAGCTTTCTTT.

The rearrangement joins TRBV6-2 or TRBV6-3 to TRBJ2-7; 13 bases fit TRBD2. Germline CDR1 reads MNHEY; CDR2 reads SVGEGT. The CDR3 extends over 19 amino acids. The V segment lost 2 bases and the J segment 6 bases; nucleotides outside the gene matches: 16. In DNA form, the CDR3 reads TGTGCCAGCAGTTACCCCGGGACTAGCGGGGAATCGTGGGTAGCCGAGCAGTACTTC. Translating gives CASSYPGTSGESWVAEQYF.